Sequencing of this TCR beta chain was carried out in a study of monozygotic twins with inflammatory bowel disease. Of note for this clonotype: Its antigen is not identified.

General study results and limits: Healthy co-twins, by inverse Simpson, had higher TCRbeta diversity than their siblings with IBD.

TCRdb reprocessed the 5' RACE reads and stores each CDR3 protein as one record, lacking DNA. Here the sample table reports about 150,000 distinct CDR3 sequences. From germline, CDR1 is DFQATT and CDR2 SNEGSKA (reference sequence). This CDR3 has 12 amino acids. The sequence derives from a human donor with ulcerative colitis or Crohn's disease, or a healthy co-twin of an affected twin (not recorded which). This chain uses TRBV20-1 with TRBJ2-3. The sample comprised blood. The CDR3 spells CSARGLTDTQYF.